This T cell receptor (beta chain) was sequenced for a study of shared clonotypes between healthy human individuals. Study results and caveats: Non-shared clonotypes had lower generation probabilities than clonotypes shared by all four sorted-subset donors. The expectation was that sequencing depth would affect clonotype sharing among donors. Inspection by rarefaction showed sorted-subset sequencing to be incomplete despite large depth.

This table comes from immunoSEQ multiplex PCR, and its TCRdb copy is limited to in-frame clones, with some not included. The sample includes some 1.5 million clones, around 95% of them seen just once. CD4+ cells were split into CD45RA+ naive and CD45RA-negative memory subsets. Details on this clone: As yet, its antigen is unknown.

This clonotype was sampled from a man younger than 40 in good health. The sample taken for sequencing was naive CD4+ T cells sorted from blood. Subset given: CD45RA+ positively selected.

The CDR3 loop reads CASSHLAGAYEQYF. CDR3 bases: TGCGCCAGCAGCCACCTAGCGGGAGCCTACGAGCAGTACTTC. This rearrangement joins TRBV10-2 to TRBJ2-7, with 10 nucleotides matching TRBD2. The V and J ends lost 6 bases and 2 bases, in that order; junction bases with no gene match: 4. From germline, CDR1 is WSHSY and CDR2 SAAADI. This CDR3 spans 14 amino acids.